Included here is one TCR beta chain sequence, with context. An end of the junction does not agree with germline; a read error may underlie this. This CDR3 spans 11 amino acids. Original analysis: Reference gene primer amplification gave estimated nucleated cell counts. TCRdb's table, derived via immunoSEQ multiplex PCR, lists solely in-frame clones and lacks some. The V and J calls and clone size are taken from that table; D and trimming were inferred from the DNA. The repertoire holds 180,000 or so clones, about 87% seen once, with 1.5% to 2% in the top ten. This sample stems from a study of blood T cell repertoires in COVID-19. Study-level background: The origin of the acute and convalescent COVID-19 samples was the United States, Italy and Spain.

Sequencing was done on a sample of peripheral blood. The V call is TRBV12-3 or TRBV12-4, the J call TRBJ2-5; TRBD1 matches at 7 bases. This clonotype was sampled from a woman between 50 and 59 years old with acute or convalescent COVID-19. DNA of the CDR3: TGTGCCAGCAGTTTCGGACAGGCTAGGAACTTC. Translation: CASSFGQARNF.